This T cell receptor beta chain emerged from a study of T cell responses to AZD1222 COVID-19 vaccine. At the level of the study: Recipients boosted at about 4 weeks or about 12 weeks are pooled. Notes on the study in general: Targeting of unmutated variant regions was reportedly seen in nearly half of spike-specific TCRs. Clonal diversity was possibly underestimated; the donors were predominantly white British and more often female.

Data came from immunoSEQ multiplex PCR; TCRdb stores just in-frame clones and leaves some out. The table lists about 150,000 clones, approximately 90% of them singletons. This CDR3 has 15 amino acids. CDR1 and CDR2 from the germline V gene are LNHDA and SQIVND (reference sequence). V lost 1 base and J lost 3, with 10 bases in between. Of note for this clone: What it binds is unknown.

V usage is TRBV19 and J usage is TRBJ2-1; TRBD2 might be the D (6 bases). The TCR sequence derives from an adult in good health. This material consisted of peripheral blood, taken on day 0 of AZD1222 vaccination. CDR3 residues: CASSIGAGYYNEQFF. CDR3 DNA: TGTGCCAGTAGTATAGGCGCGGGATACTACAATGAGCAGTTCTTC. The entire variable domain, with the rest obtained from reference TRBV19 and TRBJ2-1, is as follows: DGGITQSPKYLFRKEGQNVTLSCEQNLNHDAMYWYRQDPGQGLRLIYYSQIVNDFQKGDIAEGYSVSREKKESFPLTVTSAQKNPTAFYLCASSIGAGYYNEQFFGPGTRLTVL.